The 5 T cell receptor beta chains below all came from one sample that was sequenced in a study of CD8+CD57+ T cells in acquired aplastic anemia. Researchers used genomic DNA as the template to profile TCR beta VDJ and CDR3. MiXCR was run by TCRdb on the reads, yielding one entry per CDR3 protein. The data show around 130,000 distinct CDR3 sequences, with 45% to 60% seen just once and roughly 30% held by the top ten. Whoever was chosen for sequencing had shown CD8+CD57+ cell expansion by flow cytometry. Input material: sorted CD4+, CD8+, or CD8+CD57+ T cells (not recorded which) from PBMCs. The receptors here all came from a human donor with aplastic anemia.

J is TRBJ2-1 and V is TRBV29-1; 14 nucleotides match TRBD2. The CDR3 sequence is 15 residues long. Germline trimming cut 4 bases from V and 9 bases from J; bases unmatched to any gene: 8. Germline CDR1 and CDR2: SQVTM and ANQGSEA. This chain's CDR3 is CSVAGTSGRMTEQFF. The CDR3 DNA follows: TGCAGCGTTGCCGGGACTAGCGGGAGAATGACTGAGCAGTTCTTC.

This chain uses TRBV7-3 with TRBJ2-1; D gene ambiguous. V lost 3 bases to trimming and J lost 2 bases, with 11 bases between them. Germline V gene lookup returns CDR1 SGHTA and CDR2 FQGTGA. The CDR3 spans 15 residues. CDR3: CASSFDGSAYNEQFF. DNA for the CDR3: TGTGCCAGCAGCTTTGATGGCAGCGCCTACAATGAGCAGTTCTTC.

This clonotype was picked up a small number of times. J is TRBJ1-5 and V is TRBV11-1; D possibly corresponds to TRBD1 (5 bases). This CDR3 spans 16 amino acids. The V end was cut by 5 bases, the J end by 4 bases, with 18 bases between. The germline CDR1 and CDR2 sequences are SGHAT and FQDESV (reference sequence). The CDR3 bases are TGTGCCAGCAGCCTCCTCGGGGGATGGGGGAATCAGCCCCAGCATTTT. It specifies CASSLLGGWGNQPQHF.

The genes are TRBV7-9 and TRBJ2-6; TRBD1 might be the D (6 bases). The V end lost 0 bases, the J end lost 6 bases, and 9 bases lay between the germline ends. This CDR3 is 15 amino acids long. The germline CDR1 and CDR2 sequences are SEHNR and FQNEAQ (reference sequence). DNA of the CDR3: TGTGCCAGCAGCTTAGCACAGGGCCAGGCCAACGTCCTGACTTTC. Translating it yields CASSLAQGQANVLTF. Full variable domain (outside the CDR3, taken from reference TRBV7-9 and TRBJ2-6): DTGVSQNPRHKITKRGQNVTFRCDPISEHNRLYWYRQTLGQGPEFLTYFQNEAQLEKSRLLSDRFSAERPKGSFSTLEIQRTEQGDSAMYLCASSLAQGQANVLTFGAGSRLTVL.

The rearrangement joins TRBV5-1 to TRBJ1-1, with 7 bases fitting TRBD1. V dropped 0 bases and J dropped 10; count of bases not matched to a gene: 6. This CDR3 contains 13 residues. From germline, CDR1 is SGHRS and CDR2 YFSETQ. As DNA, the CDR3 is TGCGCCAGCAGCTTGGGACAGGGAGGGGCAGCTTTCTTT. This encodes CASSLGQGGAAFF.